The 10 T cell receptor beta chains below come from one sample, sequenced in a study of early T cells in non-severe SARS-CoV-2 infection. TCRdb processed the 5' RACE reads anew with MiXCR; each CDR3 protein has one entry. The sample shows approximately 48,000 distinct CDR3 sequences, roughly 9.3% of them seen only once. The sample comprised whole blood. The receptor source for this set is an adult who was a healthcare worker with PCR-confirmed SARS-CoV-2 infection or an uninfected control (not recorded which).

The rearrangement uses TRBV28 and TRBJ2-2; D is uncertain. This CDR3 is built from 10 residues. CDR1 and CDR2 (germline): MDHEN, SYDVKM. V was clipped by 8 bases and J by 6 bases, with 4 bases between them. This CDR3 reads CASGAGELFF. Written as DNA, the CDR3 is TGTGCCAGCGGGGCCGGGGAGCTGTTTTTT.

This clonotype was counted at least ten times. V usage is TRBV5-1 and J usage is TRBJ1-5, with D possibly being TRBD1 (6 bases). V lost 1 base and J lost 6, with 14 bases in between. CDR1 is SGHRS, CDR2 YFSETQ, per germline. CDR3 length equals 15 residues. The CDR3 here is CASSLTGKAGQPQHF. CDR3 DNA: TGCGCCAGCAGCTTGACAGGGAAGGCGGGTCAGCCCCAGCATTTT.

This clonotype was observed many times. The rearrangement joins TRBV5-1 to TRBJ2-1; 11 positions match TRBD2. Per the germline V gene, CDR1 is SGHRS and CDR2 is YFSETQ. The CDR3 runs 17 residues. The ends lost 4 bases at V and 1 base at J; junction bases unmatched: 7. This CDR3 is CASSQGPSGRSYNEQFF. The CDR3 DNA is TGCGCCAGCAGCCAAGGGCCTAGCGGGAGGTCCTACAATGAGCAGTTCTTC.

This clonotype has just a few counts. The CDR3 here is CASSSDKDRAGANVLTF. DNA of the CDR3: TGTGCCAGCAGTTCCGATAAAGACAGGGCTGGGGCCAACGTCCTGACTTTC. The J gene is TRBJ2-6, the V gene TRBV12-3 or TRBV12-4; 7 nucleotides match TRBD1. The CDR3 extends over 17 amino acids. Trimming cost V 4 bases and J 2 bases; bases outside gene matches: 8.

This clonotype has ten or more counts. This chain uses TRBV20-1 with TRBJ2-1; D might be TRBD2 (7 bases). Germline V gene sequence: CDR1 DFQATT, CDR2 SNEGSKA (reference sequence). V was pared by 6 bases and J by 6 bases, with 18 bases between. CDR3 size: 14 residues. The CDR3 DNA is TGCAGTGCCCGCTTGGGAGGGGGAAGCAATGAGCAGTTCTTC. This codes for CSARLGGGSNEQFF.

This clonotype was counted a few times. The genes are TRBV20-1 and TRBJ1-1; D is ambiguous. V was cut by 7 bases and J by 3 bases, with 15 bases left in between. Germline values: CDR1 DFQATT, CDR2 SNEGSKA (reference sequence). The CDR3 length is 13 residues. The CDR3 loop reads CSVASDGHTEAFF. The CDR3 nucleotides are TGCAGTGTCGCGTCCGACGGCCACACTGAAGCTTTCTTT.

This clonotype showed up many times. The chain couples TRBV20-1 to TRBJ1-2, with D unresolved. Per the germline V gene, CDR1 is DFQATT and CDR2 is SNEGSKA (reference sequence). The CDR3 has 12 amino acids. This chain's CDR3 is CSSHLANYGYTF. Here the CDR3 DNA reads TGCAGCAGTCATTTAGCTAACTATGGCTACACCTTC.

This clonotype occurred a few times. This chain uses TRBV11-2 with TRBJ2-5; D gene uncertain. Germline V gene sequence: CDR1 SGHAT, CDR2 FQNNGV. V was clipped by 0 bases and J by 7 bases, with 9 bases between them. This CDR3 comprises 13 residues. CDR3 region: CASSLEVVATQYF. The CDR3, as DNA: TGTGCCAGCAGCTTAGAGGTGGTAGCGACCCAGTACTTC.

This clonotype was observed a few times. The chain recombines TRBV10-3 with TRBJ2-7; D possibly corresponds to TRBD1 (6 bases). Germline V gene sequence: CDR1 ENHRY, CDR2 SYGVKD. The length of the CDR3 is 11 residues. V was pared by 6 bases and J by 6 bases, with 9 bases between. The CDR3 sequence: CAIRQGVEQYF. DNA of the CDR3: TGTGCCATCAGACAGGGCGTCGAGCAGTACTTC.

This clonotype was recorded at least ten times. The gene calls are TRBV3-1 and TRBJ1-1; no clear D. This CDR3 region has 13 residues. Trimming removed 4 bases from V and 0 bases from J, with 6 bases in between. The germline V gene has CDR1 LGHDT and CDR2 YNNKEL (reference sequence). The CDR3 DNA reads as TGTGCCAGCAGCCGCGGGGTGAACACTGAAGCTTTCTTT. It encodes CASSRGVNTEAFF.